This TCR beta chain was documented in a study of blood T cell repertoires in COVID-19. Trimming removed 10 bases from V and 7 bases from J, with 25 bases in between. The germline V gene has CDR1 LNHDA and CDR2 SQIVND (reference sequence). This CDR3 region has 15 residues. Clones were sequenced by immunoSEQ multiplex PCR, and TCRdb holds only the in-frame ones, with some missing. Of 100,000 to 150,000 clones listed, about 88% are singletons. The material sequenced was peripheral blood. This chain links TRBV19 with TRBJ1-2; D is perhaps TRBD1 (5 bases). The source is an elderly woman with acute or convalescent COVID-19. In DNA form, the CDR3 reads TGTGCCACCTCCCCTTCTTTAGACAGTTGGGTTGGCTACACCTTC. It translates to CATSPSLDSWVGYTF. Supplemented by reference TRBV19 and TRBJ1-2, the full variable domain reads DGGITQSPKYLFRKEGQNVTLSCEQNLNHDAMYWYRQDPGQGLRLIYYSQIVNDFQKGDIAEGYSVSREKKESFPLTVTSAQKNPTAFYLCATSPSLDSWVGYTFGSGTRLTVV.